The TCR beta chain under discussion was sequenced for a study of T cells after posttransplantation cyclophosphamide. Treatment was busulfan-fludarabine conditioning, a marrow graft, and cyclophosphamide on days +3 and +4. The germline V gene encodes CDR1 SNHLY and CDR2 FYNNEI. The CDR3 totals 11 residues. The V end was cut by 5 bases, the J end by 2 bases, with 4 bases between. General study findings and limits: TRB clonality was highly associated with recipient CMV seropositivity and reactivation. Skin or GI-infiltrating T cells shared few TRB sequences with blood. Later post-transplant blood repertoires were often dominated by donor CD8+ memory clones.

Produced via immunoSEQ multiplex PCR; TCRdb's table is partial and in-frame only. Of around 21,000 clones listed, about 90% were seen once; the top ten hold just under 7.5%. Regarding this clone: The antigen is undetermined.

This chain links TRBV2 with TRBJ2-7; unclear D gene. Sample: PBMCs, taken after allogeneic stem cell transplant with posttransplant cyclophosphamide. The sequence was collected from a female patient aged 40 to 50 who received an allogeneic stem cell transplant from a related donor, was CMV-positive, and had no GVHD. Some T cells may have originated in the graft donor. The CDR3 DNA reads TGTGCCAGCAGTCGAGCCTACGAGCAGTACTTC. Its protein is CASSRAYEQYF.